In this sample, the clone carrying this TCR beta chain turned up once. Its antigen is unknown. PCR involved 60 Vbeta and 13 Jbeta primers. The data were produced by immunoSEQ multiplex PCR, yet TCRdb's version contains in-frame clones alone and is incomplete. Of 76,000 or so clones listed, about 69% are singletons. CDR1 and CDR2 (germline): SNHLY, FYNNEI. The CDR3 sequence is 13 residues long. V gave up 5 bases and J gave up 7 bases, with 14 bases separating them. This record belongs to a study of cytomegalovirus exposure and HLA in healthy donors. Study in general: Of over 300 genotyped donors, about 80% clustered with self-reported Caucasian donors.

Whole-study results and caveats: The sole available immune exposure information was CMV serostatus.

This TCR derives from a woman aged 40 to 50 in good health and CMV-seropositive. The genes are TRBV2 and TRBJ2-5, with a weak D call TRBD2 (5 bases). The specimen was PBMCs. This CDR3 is CASSNTPEGTQYF. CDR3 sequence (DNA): TGTGCCAGCAGTAATACTCCTGAGGGGACCCAGTACTTC.